The rows below give T cell receptor beta chains drawn from one sample of a study of CD8 T cells in ankylosing spondylitis. Each CDR3 protein is one row after TCRdb ran MiXCR on the 5' RACE reads. The sample contains nearly 250,000 distinct CDR3 sequences, 30% to 40% of which appear only once. The material sequenced was blood, either unsorted or a sorted T cell fraction (not recorded which). All receptors come from a male donor with ankylosing spondylitis or in good health (not recorded which). Both conserved end residues are part of each CDR3. D genes are given only for firm matches. A clone size is listed for some rows: how often the clone was seen (once, few, many), or a class if it is expanded.

CDR3 DNA | CDR3 protein | D gene | J gene | clone size | V gene
TGCGCCAGCAGCCAAGACCCCGGGACAGACACCTACGAGCAGTACTTC | CASSQDPGTDTYEQYF | TRBD1 | TRBJ2-7 | NA | TRBV4-1
TGTGCCAGCAGTCCATCGGGACAGAGCTCCTACGAGCAGTACTTC | CASSPSGQSSYEQYF | TRBD1 | TRBJ2-7 | NA | TRBV6-1
TGTGCCAGCAGTTCAGGGGGCCGCCATGGCTACACCTTC | CASSSGGRHGYTF | TRBD1 | TRBJ1-2 | NA | TRBV27
TGCGCCAGCAGCTTGGCGGGGATGGACGAGCAGTACTTC | CASSLAGMDEQYF | NA | TRBJ2-7 | few | TRBV5-1
TGCAGTGCTTGGGGGGGCACTGAAGCTTTCTTT | CSAWGGTEAFF | NA | TRBJ1-1 | NA | TRBV20-1
TGTGCCAGCAGCTTTAGGTCGGACGAGCAGTACTTC | CASSFRSDEQYF | NA | TRBJ2-7 | NA | TRBV7-6
TGTGCCAGCAGCGTAAAGAACTATGGCTACACCTTC | CASSVKNYGYTF | NA | TRBJ1-2 | NA | TRBV11-1
TGTGCCAGCAGCTTAGGCAGCGGGGGGAACTACGAGCAGTACTTC | CASSLGSGGNYEQYF | TRBD2 | TRBJ2-7 | few | TRBV7-6
TGTGCCAGCAGCCCACTTCGGGAGCAGTACTTC | CASSPLREQYF | NA | TRBJ2-7 | NA | TRBV12-3/TRBV12-4
TGCAGTGCTAGAGGCCCGACTAGCGGGGGGGGGACCCAGTACTTC | CSARGPTSGGGTQYF | TRBD2 | TRBJ2-5 | few | TRBV20-1
TGTGCCATCAGTGAAGACGGCACAGATACGCAGTATTTT | CAISEDGTDTQYF | NA | TRBJ2-3 | NA | TRBV10-3
TGTGCCAGCAGTTATCGAAGCTATGGCTACACCTTC | CASSYRSYGYTF | NA | TRBJ1-2 | NA | TRBV12-3/TRBV12-4
TGCAGTGCCCCACTTAACCAAGAGACCCAGTACTTC | CSAPLNQETQYF | NA | TRBJ2-5 | NA | TRBV20-1
TGCGCCAGCAGCTGGGGTGGGGAGAATTCACCCCTCCACTTT | CASSWGGENSPLHF | NA | TRBJ1-6 | few | TRBV5-1
TGTGCCACCAGTGGCGTGGACAGGGGGCGTCAAGAGACCCAGTACTTC | CATSGVDRGRQETQYF | TRBD1 | TRBJ2-5 | NA | TRBV24-1
TGCAGTGCTACCGGGCCACACACCGGGGAGCTGTTTTTT | CSATGPHTGELFF | NA | TRBJ2-2 | NA | TRBV20-1
TGCAGCCGCACTGGGGGGCCCGCAGATACGCAGTATTTT | CSRTGGPADTQYF | NA | TRBJ2-3 | NA | TRBV29-1
TGTGCCACCAGTGATTTCGGTGGTGGCACCGTAAACTATGGCTACACCTTC | CATSDFGGGTVNYGYTF | NA | TRBJ1-2 | NA | TRBV24-1
TGCGCCAGCAGCTTGGCAGGAAATAGCAATCAGCCCCAGCATTTT | CASSLAGNSNQPQHF | NA | TRBJ1-5 | NA | TRBV5-1
TGCGCCAGCAGCTTGGGGGGCCAGACCCGCTCCTACGAGCAGTACTTC | CASSLGGQTRSYEQYF | NA | TRBJ2-7 | NA | TRBV5-1
TGCAGCGTCGGGGCGGGTGGCACTGAAGCTTTCTTT | CSVGAGGTEAFF | NA | TRBJ1-1 | NA | TRBV29-1
TGTGCCAGCTCCGGACTTAACTCCTACGAGCAGTACTTC | CASSGLNSYEQYF | NA | TRBJ2-7 | few | TRBV7-6
TGTGCCAGCAGTCCGCCGGGGTTGTGGCGGGGGGGCGAGGGGACCGGGGAGCTGTTTTTT | CASSPPGLWRGGEGTGELFF | TRBD2 | TRBJ2-2 | NA | TRBV27
TGCAGTGCTATCCAGGGGGACAGGGATCAGCCCCAGCATTTT | CSAIQGDRDQPQHF | TRBD1 | TRBJ1-5 | few | TRBV20-1
TGTGCCAGCAGCCAGCCAGGGGGCGCGAACATTCAGTACTTC | CASSQPGGANIQYF | TRBD1 | TRBJ2-4 | once | TRBV12-3/TRBV12-4
TGTGCCAGCAGCGTGGACAGGGCGGAGACCCAGTACTTC | CASSVDRAETQYF | TRBD1 | TRBJ2-5 | few | TRBV11-2
TGTGCCAGCAGGCAAGGACAGGGTTTGATAGGCAATCAGCCCCAGCATTTT | CASRQGQGLIGNQPQHF | TRBD1 | TRBJ1-5 | few | TRBV6-1
TGCGCCAGCAGCTATGACAGAGAACCTACAGATACGCAGTATTTT | CASSYDREPTDTQYF | NA | TRBJ2-3 | NA | TRBV5-1
TGTGCCATCAGTGAGTCTGGCGCCGAGCAGTTCTTC | CAISESGAEQFF | NA | TRBJ2-1 | NA | TRBV10-3
TGTGCCACCAGCAGAGATACAGGCACAGATACGCAGTATTTT | CATSRDTGTDTQYF | NA | TRBJ2-3 | few | TRBV15
TGTGCCAGCAGTTTTCAAGATACGCAGTATTTT | CASSFQDTQYF | NA | TRBJ2-3 | many | TRBV12-3/TRBV12-4
TGTGCCAGCAGCTTACTCGGGACCCCTAGCAACGCGCAGTATTTT | CASSLLGTPSNAQYF | NA | TRBJ2-3 | many | TRBV7-9
TGCAGTGTTAACCCAAGACTAGCGGGGAGGGAGACCCAGTACTTC | CSVNPRLAGRETQYF | TRBD2 | TRBJ2-5 | few | TRBV20-1
TGTGCCAGCAGCATTTGCAGGGGTCCAGATACGCAGTATTTT | CASSICRGPDTQYF | NA | TRBJ2-3 | NA | TRBV21-1
TGCAGCGTAGGGACAGGCTCTAATGAAAAACTGTTTTTT | CSVGTGSNEKLFF | TRBD1 | TRBJ1-4 | NA | TRBV29-1
TGTGCCAGCAGTCCCAGGGGCCCCGAGTCCTACGAGCAGTACTTC | CASSPRGPESYEQYF | NA | TRBJ2-7 | few | TRBV6-1
TGCGCCAGCAGCCAAGGCTCTCTTGGACGCAATCAGCCCCAGCATTTT | CASSQGSLGRNQPQHF | NA | TRBJ1-5 | few | TRBV4-1
TGTGCCAGCAGTTTGTGGTCAGCGAACACCGGGGAGCTGTTTTTT | CASSLWSANTGELFF | NA | TRBJ2-2 | once | TRBV12-3/TRBV12-4
TGTGCCAGCAGCGTAAGGGGCAGCACAGATACGCAGTATTTT | CASSVRGSTDTQYF | NA | TRBJ2-3 | NA | TRBV9
TGCAGTGCTAGAAGGGAGGGGATGAACACTGAAGCTTTCTTT | CSARREGMNTEAFF | NA | TRBJ1-1 | many | TRBV20-1
TGCAGCGTTAAACGGGACACTGAAGCTTTCTTT | CSVKRDTEAFF | NA | TRBJ1-1 | few | TRBV29-1
TGCAGTGCTAGAGACCCCAGGGGGCTGGGCTACACCTTC | CSARDPRGLGYTF | TRBD1 | TRBJ1-2 | few | TRBV20-1
TGCAGTGCCCAGACAGGGATTTCCTACGAGCAGTACTTC | CSAQTGISYEQYF | TRBD1 | TRBJ2-7 | few | TRBV20-1
TGTGCCAGCAGTTCCGGGACCTTTCCTAATCAGCCCCAGCATTTT | CASSSGTFPNQPQHF | NA | TRBJ1-5 | many | TRBV12-3/TRBV12-4
TGTGCCAGCAGCTCTTCCTGGGACTACTACGAGCAGTACTTC | CASSSSWDYYEQYF | TRBD2 | TRBJ2-7 | NA | TRBV7-2
TGCAGTGCTACCCCCGAGGGAGGGAAGACTGAAGCTTTCTTT | CSATPEGGKTEAFF | NA | TRBJ1-1 | few | TRBV20-1
TGCGCCAGCAGCTTGGGGAGGGGCATGAACACTGAAGCTTTCTTT | CASSLGRGMNTEAFF | NA | TRBJ1-1 | few | TRBV5-1
TGCAGTGCTAGAGATCGGGTGGGAATTCAGGAAGGGGCCAACGTCCTGACTTTC | CSARDRVGIQEGANVLTF | NA | TRBJ2-6 | NA | TRBV20-1
TGTGCCAGCAGTTCCGAGACGGACCATCCCTTTCAGCCCCAGCATTTT | CASSSETDHPFQPQHF | NA | TRBJ1-5 | NA | TRBV27
TGTGCCAGCAGCGCCGGGGGGTGGGGCACCGGGGAGCTGTTTTTT | CASSAGGWGTGELFF | TRBD2 | TRBJ2-2 | NA | TRBV7-2